The source of this T cell receptor (beta chain) is a study of T cell repertoires in cytomegalovirus infection. Study details: Both a matching HLA type and CMV infection were indicated by public TCR beta signatures.

The CDR3 runs 16 residues. V was pared by 4 bases and J by 12 bases, with 9 bases of the junction left unmatched. CDR1 and CDR2 from the germline V gene are SGHTA and FQGNSA. TCRdb redid the calling of the reads with MiXCR, one entry per CDR3 protein. The data show more than 150,000 distinct CDR3 sequences, 15% to 20% seen once. This clonotype was seen at least ten times. The chain joins TRBV7-2 to TRBJ2-1; 16 bases align to TRBD2. Sequencing used PBMCs. This receptor was obtained from a human donor in good health (CMV status not recorded). Some clones in this sample may be carry-over from other donors' samples. As DNA, the CDR3 is TGTGCCAGCAGCTACCAGGGACTAGCGGGAGGGCAGGGGCAGTTCTTC. This codes for CASSYQGLAGGQGQFF.